This TCR beta chain was obtained from a study of T cell clonality in common variable immunodeficiency. Study outcomes and limitations: CVID subjects showed higher TCRbeta clonality than healthy controls. Common variable immunodeficiency TCR beta sequences reportedly had fewer deletions and N-nucleotide insertions.

Germline CDR1 and CDR2: GTSNPN and SVGIG (reference sequence). V was clipped by 7 bases and J by 2 bases; unmatched bases: 3. The CDR3 spans 13 residues. Caucasian heritage predominated among both patients and controls. Equal genomic DNA amounts from CVID and control samples were sequenced. The protocol was immunoSEQ multiplex PCR, while the TCRdb copy is restricted to in-frame clones and leaves out a portion. The sample counts tens of thousands of clones, none seen once; the ten largest own 5.4%. This clone was observed a few times. The antigen remains unidentified. The read terminates 3 residues ahead of where the CDR3 ends, so the germline J gene completes it.

The sample comprised peripheral blood mononuclear cells. The chain combines TRBV30 with TRBJ1-3; 9 bases are a match to TRBD1. This receptor was taken from a human donor with common variable immunodeficiency. The part of the CDR3 DNA that was read is TGTGCCTCGAGACAGGGGGCTGGAAACACC. It yields the protein CASRQGAGNT. The entire CDR3 protein is CASRQGAGNTIYF. Using reference TRBV30 and TRBJ1-3 for the parts outside the CDR3, the full variable domain is SQTIHQWPATLVQPVGSPLSLECTVEGTSNPNLYWYRQAAGRGLQLLFYSVGIGQISSEVPQNLSASRPQDRQFILSSKKLLLSDSGFYLCASRQGAGNTIYFGEGSWLTVV.